Shown below are 17 T cell receptor beta chains from a single sample sequenced in a study of shared clonotypes between healthy human individuals. Libraries were prepared by immunoSEQ multiplex PCR; TCRdb keeps only in-frame clonotypes and omits some of them. Of more than 1 million clones listed, about four fifths are singletons. Input material: memory CD4+ T cells from PBMCs. The subset: CD45RA-negative fraction. The receptors here all came from a man between 18 and 29 years old in good health. Some clones in this sample may be carry-over from other donors' samples.

The chain is built from TRBV2 and TRBJ1-5, with a weak D call TRBD1 (6 bases). Trimming took 4 bases from V and 0 from J, leaving 13 bases between them. This CDR3 has 16 amino acids. Germline V lookup: CDR1 SNHLY, CDR2 FYNNEI. CDR3 residues: CASSGAMDSSNQPQHF. CDR3 nucleotide sequence: TGTGCCAGCAGTGGCGCGATGGACAGTAGCAATCAGCCCCAGCATTTT.

The chain uses TRBV6-6 and TRBJ2-7, with a weak D call TRBD1 (6 bases). The V end was cut by 6 bases, the J end by 0 bases, with 12 bases between. CDR1 is MNHNY, CDR2 SVGAGI, per germline (reference sequence). CDR3 length: 14 amino acids. The CDR3: CASSHDRNSYEQYF. CDR3 bases: TGTGCCAGCAGCCACGACAGGAACTCCTACGAGCAGTACTTC.

The V call is TRBV7-2, the J call TRBJ2-5; 8 positions match TRBD2. Trimming at V came to 5 bases and at J to 5 bases, leaving 7 bases not matched to a gene. There are 14 residues in the CDR3. Germline CDR1 and CDR2: SGHTA and FQGNSA. As DNA, the CDR3 is TGTGCCAGCAGCCCGGGGGGGTTTTACGAGACCCAGTACTTC. Its translation is CASSPGGFYETQYF.

The chain uses TRBV28 and TRBJ2-5; tentative D call: TRBD2 (6 bases). Germline V CDR1 and CDR2: MDHEN, SYDVKM. The CDR3 contains 13 residues. The ends were cut back, 6 bases at V and 1 base at J, with 9 bases in the middle. CDR3 coding DNA: TGTGCCAGCAGCGTGGGGGGCCAAGAGACCCAGTACTTC. As protein: CASSVGGQETQYF. The complete variable domain, with remaining parts taken from reference TRBV28 and TRBJ2-5, reads DVKVTQSSRYLVKRTGEKVFLECVQDMDHENMFWYRQDPGLGLRLIYFSYDVKMKEKGDIPEGYSVSREKKERFSLILESASTNQTSMYLCASSVGGQETQYFGPGTRLLVL.

The chain joins TRBV28 to TRBJ2-1; D not resolved. Trimming removed 7 bases at V and 7 bases at J, with 14 bases between. Germline CDR1 reads MDHEN; CDR2 reads SYDVKM. CDR3 size: 13 residues. CDR3 sequence (DNA): TGTGCCAGCAAGTTAGATAGGCCTAATGAGCAGTTCTTC. Its translation: CASKLDRPNEQFF.

The CDR3 spells CASSLSPALNEQFF. Written as DNA, the CDR3 is TGTGCCAGCAGCTTATCCCCGGCCCTAAATGAGCAGTTCTTC. This chain connects TRBV7-3 to TRBJ2-1; no clear D gene. Germline CDR1 SGHTA, CDR2 FQGTGA. CDR3 length: 14 amino acids. V shed 2 bases and J shed 7 bases, with 12 bases lying between them.

The J gene is TRBJ2-2, the V gene TRBV5-1; a possible D gene is TRBD1 (6 bases). Germline V gene lookup returns CDR1 SGHRS and CDR2 YFSETQ. V was cut by 3 bases and J by 4 bases, with 13 bases left in between. This CDR3 is 15 amino acids long. The CDR3 coding sequence is TGCGCCAGCAGCTACAACAGGGCCGGCACCGGGGAGCTGTTTTTT. This codes for CASSYNRAGTGELFF.

The chain uses TRBV7-6 and TRBJ2-5, with D perhaps TRBD1 (6 bases). CDR3 size: 15 residues. V dropped 3 bases and J dropped 5 bases, with 16 bases sitting between them. Germline CDR1 is SGHVS and CDR2 is FNYEAQ. The CDR3 bases are TGTGCCAGCAGCTTGATGGGGGCCTCAGGCGAGACCCAGTACTTC. It is translated as CASSLMGASGETQYF.

As DNA, the CDR3 is TGTGCCAGCAGTGAAGTTTCGGCAGGGGGAGGGGAGACCCAGTACTTC. Protein sequence: CASSEVSAGGGETQYF. This sequence joins TRBV6-1 and TRBJ2-5; D may match TRBD1 or TRBD2 (7 bases each). The CDR3 consists of 16 residues. Germline loops: CDR1 MNHNS, CDR2 SASEGT. The V and J ends lost 1 base and 5 bases respectively, with 17 bases between them.

The CDR3: CASSLSYVLSPYTQYF. DNA for the CDR3: TGTGCCAGCAGCTTATCCTACGTCCTTAGCCCCTATACGCAGTATTTT. The V gene is TRBV7-2, the J gene TRBJ2-3; D is unresolved. V dropped 2 bases and J dropped 7 bases, with 19 bases sitting between them. The CDR3 spans 16 residues. Germline CDR1 reads SGHTA; CDR2 reads FQGNSA.

The V call is TRBV11-2, the J call TRBJ1-4, with TRBD1 identical over 10 bases. With V trimmed by 1 base and J by 12 bases, 8 bases remained unmatched. CDR1 and CDR2 from the germline V gene are SGHAT and FQNNGV. CDR3 length equals 15 residues. The CDR3 protein is CASSLAGQGRRELFF. As DNA, the CDR3 is TGTGCCAGCAGCTTAGCGGGACAGGGGCGTCGAGAACTGTTTTTT.

The rearrangement links TRBV7-3 to TRBJ2-1, with TRBD2 matching 12 bases. The germline gives CDR1 SGHTA, CDR2 FQGTGA. CDR3 length: 15 residues. V lost 5 bases and J lost 8; bases outside the gene matches: 7. As DNA, the CDR3 is TGTGCCAGCAGCCCCCGGACTAGCGGGAACGATGAGCAGTTCTTC. Translating gives CASSPRTSGNDEQFF. Complete variable domain (other parts from reference TRBV7-3 and TRBJ2-1): GAGVSQTPSNKVTEKGKYVELRCDPISGHTALYWYRQSLGQGPEFLIYFQGTGAADDSGLPNDRFFAVRPEGSVSTLKIQRTERGDSAVYLCASSPRTSGNDEQFFGPGTRLTVL.

This sequence joins TRBV10-3 and TRBJ1-1, with 7 bases aligning to TRBD1. CDR1 and CDR2 (germline): ENHRY, SYGVKD. Germline trimming cut 5 bases from V and 3 bases from J; bases unmatched to any gene: 6. The CDR3 contains 14 residues. The CDR3 sequence: CAISRVRGDTEAFF. The CDR3 DNA is TGTGCCATCAGTCGCGTCAGGGGGGACACTGAAGCTTTCTTT.

The table lists this clone with a few counts. V and J are TRBV5-1 and TRBJ1-1; D may be TRBD1 (6 bases). Trimming removed 4 bases at V and 1 base at J, with 11 bases between. The CDR3 extends over 14 amino acids. Germline V gives CDR1 SGHRS, CDR2 YFSETQ. The CDR3 loop reads CASSKDSRNTEAFF. The CDR3 region has the DNA TGCGCCAGCAGCAAGGACAGCCGGAACACTGAAGCTTTCTTT.

V usage is TRBV7-3 and J usage is TRBJ2-7; the match to TRBD2 covers 10 bases. V lost 1 base, J lost 4 bases, and 4 bases stayed unmatched. The CDR3 runs 15 residues. CDR1 is SGHTA and CDR2 is FQGTGA in the germline V gene. The CDR3 region is CASSLSLAGAYEQYF. The CDR3 DNA reads TGTGCCAGCAGCTTAAGTCTAGCGGGAGCATACGAGCAGTACTTC. Drawing the rest from reference TRBV7-3 and TRBJ2-7, the complete variable domain is GAGVSQTPSNKVTEKGKYVELRCDPISGHTALYWYRQSLGQGPEFLIYFQGTGAADDSGLPNDRFFAVRPEGSVSTLKIQRTERGDSAVYLCASSLSLAGAYEQYFGPGTRLTVT.

The chain recombines TRBV11-1 with TRBJ2-7, with D unresolved. The CDR3 loop spans 12 amino acids. The germline CDR1 and CDR2 sequences are SGHAT and FQDESV (reference sequence). Between the trimmed V and J ends, which lost 2 bases and 7 bases, there was a span of 9 bases. CDR3 sequence (DNA): TGTGCCAGCAGCTTATGGGCTCGGGAGCAGTACTTC. Translation gives CASSLWAREQYF.

A single count supports this clone. This chain uses TRBV28 with TRBJ1-2, with D perhaps matching TRBD1 (5 bases). CDR3 length: 15 amino acids. Deletions cut 4 bases from V and 3 bases from J, with 15 bases between. Germline V CDR1 and CDR2: MDHEN, SYDVKM. The CDR3 DNA is TGTGCCAGCAGTTCAGAAGAGGGGCGCTACTATGGCTACACCTTC. Translating gives CASSSEEGRYYGYTF.